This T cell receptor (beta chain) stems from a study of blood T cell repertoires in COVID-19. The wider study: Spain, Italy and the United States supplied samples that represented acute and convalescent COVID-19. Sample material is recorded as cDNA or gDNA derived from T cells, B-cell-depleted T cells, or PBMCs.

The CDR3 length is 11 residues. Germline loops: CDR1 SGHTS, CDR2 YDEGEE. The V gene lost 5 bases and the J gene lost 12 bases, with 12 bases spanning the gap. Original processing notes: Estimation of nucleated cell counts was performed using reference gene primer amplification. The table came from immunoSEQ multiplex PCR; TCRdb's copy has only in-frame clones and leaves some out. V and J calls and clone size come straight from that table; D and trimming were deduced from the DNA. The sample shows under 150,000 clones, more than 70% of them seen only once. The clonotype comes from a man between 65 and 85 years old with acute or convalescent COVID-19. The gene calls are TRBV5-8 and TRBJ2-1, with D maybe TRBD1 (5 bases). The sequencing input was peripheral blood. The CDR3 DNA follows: TGTGCCAGCAGAGCAGGGATGAGGCAGTTCTTC. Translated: CASRAGMRQFF.